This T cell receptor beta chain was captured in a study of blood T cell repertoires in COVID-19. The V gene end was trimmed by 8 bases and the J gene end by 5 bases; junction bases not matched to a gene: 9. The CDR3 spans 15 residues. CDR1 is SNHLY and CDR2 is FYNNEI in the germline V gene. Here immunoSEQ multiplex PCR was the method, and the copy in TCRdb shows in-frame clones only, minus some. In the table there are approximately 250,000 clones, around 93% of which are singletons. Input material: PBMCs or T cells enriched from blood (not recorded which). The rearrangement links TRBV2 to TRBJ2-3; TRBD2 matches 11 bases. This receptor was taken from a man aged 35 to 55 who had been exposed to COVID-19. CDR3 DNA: TGTGCCAGCTGGCGGGAACTAGCGGGGGTAGATACGCAGTATTTT. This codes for CASWRELAGVDTQYF.